Below, 15 T cell receptor beta chains from the same sample are listed, as sequenced in a study of cytotoxic CD8 clonotypes in ibrutinib-treated CLL. Assay used: immunoSEQ multiplex PCR; TCRdb lists only in-frame clones, some missing. The table has 120,000 to 150,000 clones, approximately 90% seen once; the top ten hold 10% to 12%. The sample here was PBMCs, taken after 12 months of ibrutinib treatment. The receptors originated from a human donor with chronic lymphocytic leukemia.

The V gene is TRBV7-2, the J gene TRBJ2-4; TRBD2 agrees at 13 bases. After removal of 5 bases from V and 3 bases from J, the junction contained 1 base not matched to a gene. This CDR3 contains 15 residues. From germline, CDR1 is SGHTA and CDR2 FQGNSA. In DNA form, the CDR3 reads TGTGCCAGCAGCCGACTAGCGGGGGGCAAAAACATTCAGTACTTC. Translating gives CASSRLAGGKNIQYF.

The rearrangement joins TRBV6-5 to TRBJ2-1; D unresolved. The germline CDR1 and CDR2 sequences are MNHEY and SVGAGI. Trimming took 4 bases from V and 1 from J, leaving 11 bases between them. The CDR3 is 15 amino acids. The CDR3 region has the DNA TGTGCCAGCAGTTTAATTAGTCGATCCTACAATGAGCAGTTCTTC. Protein: CASSLISRSYNEQFF.

The chain links TRBV18 to TRBJ2-5; a weak D match, TRBD2 (5 bases). CDR1 is KGHSH and CDR2 is LQKENI in the germline V gene. Trimming stripped 3 bases from V and 3 bases from J, with 11 bases between. This CDR3 region has 14 residues. The CDR3 loop is CASSPPHGEETQYF. CDR3 sequence (DNA): TGTGCCAGCTCACCCCCCCACGGGGAAGAGACCCAGTACTTC.

J is TRBJ2-7 and V is TRBV2; 8 nucleotides agree with TRBD2. There are 15 residues in the CDR3. The germline gives CDR1 SNHLY, CDR2 FYNNEI. V shed 3 bases and J 4 bases; nucleotides not matched to a gene: 8. The CDR3 is CASSDFSGIGYEQYF. As DNA, the CDR3 is TGTGCCAGCAGTGATTTTAGCGGGATCGGATACGAGCAGTACTTC. The whole variable domain, filled in from reference TRBV2 and TRBJ2-7, reads EPEVTQTPSHQVTQMGQEVILRCVPISNHLYFYWYRQILGQKVEFLVSFYNNEISEKSEIFDDQFSVERPDGSNFTLKIRSTKLEDSAMYFCASSDFSGIGYEQYFGPGTRLTVT.

The chain combines TRBV4-1 with TRBJ1-5; D is possibly TRBD1 (6 bases). From germline, CDR1 is MGHRA and CDR2 YSYEKL. This CDR3 region has 16 residues. The V end was cut by 0 bases, the J end by 3 bases, with 12 bases between. CDR3 region: CASSQDTGGPNQPQHF. In DNA form, the CDR3 reads TGCGCCAGCAGCCAAGACACCGGGGGCCCCAATCAGCCCCAGCATTTT.

The rearrangement uses TRBV28 and TRBJ1-3; a weak D match, TRBD1 (6 bases). V was clipped by 5 bases and J by 2 bases, with 13 bases between them. The CDR3 covers 15 residues. Germline values: CDR1 MDHEN, CDR2 SYDVKM. CDR3 in amino acids: CASSVTGRTGNTIYF. In DNA, the CDR3 is TGTGCCAGCAGTGTTACAGGGAGAACTGGAAACACCATATATTTT.

The chain is built from TRBV19 and TRBJ2-7, with TRBD2 matching 7 bases. Germline V CDR1 and CDR2: LNHDA, SQIVND (reference sequence). Unmatched junction bases numbered 8, after V lost 5 bases and J lost 4 bases. The CDR3 is made up of 14 amino acids. Here the CDR3 reads CASSLGTTLYEQYF. The CDR3, as DNA: TGTGCCAGTAGTCTTGGGACTACCTTATACGAGCAGTACTTC.

This clone appeared a single time. The genes are TRBV2 and TRBJ2-1, with 8 positions matching TRBD2. V was pared by 7 bases and J by 9 bases, with 14 bases of the junction left unmatched. The germline CDR1 and CDR2 sequences are SNHLY and FYNNEI. The CDR3 covers 15 residues. The CDR3 coding sequence is TGTGCCAGCACCCAAGAGGGAGGGACTAGTAGTGAGCAGTTCTTC. Its translation: CASTQEGGTSSEQFF.

J is TRBJ2-7 and V is TRBV19, with 8 positions matching TRBD1. The CDR3 is 15 residues long. Germline CDR1 and CDR2: LNHDA and SQIVND (reference sequence). V lost 9 bases, J lost 3 bases, and 13 bases stayed unmatched. CDR3: CASSLGTGSHYEQYF. CDR3 in DNA: TGTGCCAGCAGTCTCGGGACAGGATCCCACTACGAGCAGTACTTC.

The CDR3 loop reads CASSLAQATGELFF. CDR3 nucleotides: TGTGCCAGCAGCTTAGCGCAAGCGACCGGGGAGCTGTTTTTT. The chain combines TRBV7-8 with TRBJ2-2; no reliable D call. The V gene lost 0 bases and the J gene lost 5 bases, with 7 bases spanning the gap. Per germline, CDR1 SGHVS and CDR2 FQNEAQ. The CDR3 is 14 residues long.

CDR3 bases: TGTGCCAGCAGCCCCTTCACTAGCGGGAGGAGTATTGACAATGAGCAGTTCTTC. This encodes CASSPFTSGRSIDNEQFF. The V and J genes are TRBV12-1 and TRBJ2-1; TRBD2, the table's D call, was not compared with the DNA. TRBV12-1 is given as a pseudogene. This CDR3 region has 18 residues.

The genes are TRBV6-5 and TRBJ2-3, with TRBD2 as a possible D gene (6 bases). Germline V gene sequence: CDR1 MNHEY, CDR2 SVGAGI. This CDR3 has 11 residues. Trimming removed 5 bases at V and 6 bases at J, with 6 bases between. The CDR3: CASSLADTQYF. DNA of the CDR3: TGTGCCAGCAGTCTAGCGGATACGCAGTATTTT.

In this sample, this clone turned up a few times. The genes are TRBV11-2 and TRBJ1-5; D gene uncertain. From germline, CDR1 is SGHAT and CDR2 FQNNGV. This CDR3 has 15 residues. Between the trimmed V and J ends, which lost 5 bases and 2 bases, there was a span of 13 bases. The chain's CDR3 is CASSPLGIGNQPQHF. In DNA, the CDR3 is TGTGCCAGCAGCCCTCTGGGCATTGGCAATCAGCCCCAGCATTTT.

J is TRBJ2-1 and V is TRBV10-2, with TRBD2 identical over 8 bases. The CDR3 covers 13 residues. The V gene end was trimmed by 5 bases and the J gene end by 7 bases; junction bases not matched to a gene: 4. Germline CDR1 and CDR2: WSHSY and SAAADI. The CDR3 spells CASSSTSANEQFF. The DNA of the CDR3 is TGCGCCAGCAGTTCGACTAGCGCGAATGAGCAGTTCTTC.

The chain joins TRBV14 to TRBJ2-3, with 12 nucleotides matching TRBD2. The CDR3 is made up of 19 amino acids. Germline CDR1 SGHDN, CDR2 FVKESK. J lost 1 base, V lost 0 bases, and 8 bases had no gene match. CDR3 in DNA: TGTGCCAGCAGCCAAGATCGACTAGCGGGAGTCATCCGCACAGATACGCAGTATTTT. It is translated as CASSQDRLAGVIRTDTQYF.